Each of the 5 T cell receptor beta chains below was sequenced from the same sample in a study of shared T cell receptors in the human thymus (dated by TCRdb to the early 2020s). To prepare the library, the immunoSEQ multiplex PCR assay was applied. Here the immuneACCESS table is served through TCRdb, limited to in-frame sequences with V and J called. Missing clones are a known gap in these copies; in checked studies unresolved V genes cover under half, and the rest lacks a known reason. This sample is represented by about 540,000 clones; approximately 80% of them were singletons. The top ten clones comprise more than 0.01% of the sample. These data are also associated with another study on human thymus T cells.

Specimen: thymocytes. The receptors stem from a boy less than two years old with a congenital heart defect. Donor details come from another sample of the same person, matched by shared clones.

On this clone: Other DNA sequences in this sample translate to the same CDR3. CDR3 in DNA: TGTGCCACCAGCAGAGACAGCGGCAATGAGCAGTTCTTC. Its translation: CATSRDSGNEQFF. This chain joins TRBV15 and TRBJ2-1; D perhaps matches TRBD2 (5 bases). V was clipped by 0 bases and J by 6 bases, with 6 bases between them. There are 13 residues in the CDR3. Germline loops: CDR1 LNHNV, CDR2 YYDKDF (reference sequence).

V gene TRBV7-2 combines with J gene TRBJ2-1; D uncertain. CDR3 size: 12 residues. Per the germline V gene, CDR1 is SGHTA and CDR2 is FQGNSA. The germline V and J ends were trimmed by 5 bases and 10 bases, with 12 bases remaining between them. This CDR3 reads CASSHPPEEQFF. CDR3 in DNA: TGTGCCAGCAGCCATCCGCCGGAGGAGCAGTTCTTC.

This rearrangement joins TRBV29-1 to TRBJ2-7; D call uncertain. CDR1 and CDR2 (germline): SQVTM, ANQGSEA. V was pared by 1 base and J by 7 bases, with 20 bases between. The CDR3 contains 15 residues. The CDR3 DNA reads as TGCAGCGTTGAAGGGCCCCAGCCAGGTCCTTCGGAGCAGTACTTC. This translates into CSVEGPQPGPSEQYF.

The chain combines TRBV5-4 with TRBJ2-1; TRBD1 matches at 9 bases. Germline lookup yields CDR1 SGHNT and CDR2 YYREEE (reference sequence). J gave up 3 bases and V 4 bases, and 8 bases lay outside the gene matches. This CDR3 region has 16 residues. The CDR3 region has the DNA TGTGCCAGCAGCACCACCGGGACAGGGATCTACAATGAGCAGTTCTTC. The encoded protein is CASSTTGTGIYNEQFF.

The table lists this clone with a count of one. The identical CDR3 is also encoded by other nucleotide sequences in the sample. This chain uses TRBV27 with TRBJ2-7; tentative D call: TRBD2 (5 bases). V gave up 2 bases and J gave up 4 bases, with 6 bases separating them. Germline V gene lookup returns CDR1 MNHEY and CDR2 SMNVEV (reference sequence). The CDR3 contains 12 residues. The CDR3 coding sequence is TGTGCCAGCAGTTTAAGAGGGTACGAGCAGTACTTC. It is translated as CASSLRGYEQYF.